This is a list of T cell receptor beta chains from one sample in a study of T cells after yellow fever vaccination. From the 5' RACE reads, TCRdb called clonotypes with MiXCR, one entry per CDR3 protein. This table holds roughly 520,000 distinct CDR3 sequences, just over 20% found once. The starting material was PBMCs, obtained approximately 22 days after the first yellow fever vaccination. All receptors come from a man aged 18 to 30 who received the YFV17D yellow fever vaccine. Each CDR3 is given with its conserved first and last residue. The order of the fields is J gene, clone size, D gene, V gene, CDR3 DNA, CDR3 protein. D genes are given only for firm matches. Clone size is given for some rows only: seen once, a few or many times, or a class if the clone is expanded.

J gene: TRBJ1-1
clone size: few
D gene: NA
V gene: TRBV5-1
CDR3 DNA: TGCGCCAGCAGCTTGGAGTTAAGGACTGAAGCTTTCTTT
CDR3 protein: CASSLELRTEAFF

J gene: TRBJ2-1
clone size: once
D gene: NA
V gene: TRBV10-3
CDR3 DNA: TGTGCCATCAGTGAGTCGGGGCAGGGGAGCATCAATGAGCAGTTCTTC
CDR3 protein: CAISESGQGSINEQFF

J gene: TRBJ2-3
clone size: many
D gene: NA
V gene: TRBV12-3/TRBV12-4
CDR3 DNA: TGTGCCAGCAGCCAACAAGGGGGGGCAGATACGCAGTATTTT
CDR3 protein: CASSQQGGADTQYF

J gene: TRBJ2-3
clone size: NA
D gene: NA
V gene: TRBV11-2
CDR3 DNA: TGTGCCAGCAGTAAAGACCGGGGAAGCACAGATACGCAGTATTTT
CDR3 protein: CASSKDRGSTDTQYF

J gene: TRBJ2-2
clone size: few
D gene: NA
V gene: TRBV10-3
CDR3 DNA: TGTGCCATCAGTTTCGACAGGTTCGGGGAGCTGTTTTTT
CDR3 protein: CAISFDRFGELFF

J gene: TRBJ1-4
clone size: few
D gene: NA
V gene: TRBV6-1
CDR3 DNA: TGTGCCAGCTGGGAGGGAACTAATGAAAAACTGTTTTTT
CDR3 protein: CASWEGTNEKLFF

J gene: TRBJ2-3
clone size: NA
D gene: NA
V gene: TRBV12-3/TRBV12-4
CDR3 DNA: TGTGCCAGCAGACTGCCGGGGGAGACGCAGTATTTT
CDR3 protein: CASRLPGETQYF

J gene: TRBJ2-1
clone size: few
D gene: NA
V gene: TRBV4-1
CDR3 DNA: TGCGCCAGCACCCAGAGAGATAGCTACAATGAGCAGTTCTTC
CDR3 protein: CASTQRDSYNEQFF

J gene: TRBJ2-2
clone size: few
D gene: NA
V gene: TRBV6-2/TRBV6-3
CDR3 DNA: TGTGCCAGCAGTTCTGGCAGCTACACCGGGGAGCTGTTTTTT
CDR3 protein: CASSSGSYTGELFF

J gene: TRBJ2-5
clone size: NA
D gene: NA
V gene: TRBV5-4
CDR3 DNA: TGTGCCAGCAGCCCCGAAGCCCGAGAGACCCAGTACTTC
CDR3 protein: CASSPEARETQYF

J gene: TRBJ2-3
clone size: NA
D gene: TRBD1
V gene: TRBV4-3
CDR3 DNA: TGCGCCAGCAGCCAAGATAGGACAGGGGGCGAAGATACGCAGTATTTT
CDR3 protein: CASSQDRTGGEDTQYF

J gene: TRBJ2-1
clone size: few
D gene: NA
V gene: TRBV24-1
CDR3 DNA: TGTGCCACCAGTGATTTGTCCTTTGACGGGAGCACCCAGTTCTTC
CDR3 protein: CATSDLSFDGSTQFF

J gene: TRBJ2-5
clone size: NA
D gene: NA
V gene: TRBV5-1
CDR3 DNA: TGCGCCAGCAGCTTACCGACGGGACAAGAGACCCAGTACTTC
CDR3 protein: CASSLPTGQETQYF

J gene: TRBJ1-1
clone size: NA
D gene: NA
V gene: TRBV20-1
CDR3 DNA: TGCAGTGCCATTCGACAGGTTATGAACACTGAAGCTTTCTTT
CDR3 protein: CSAIRQVMNTEAFF

J gene: TRBJ2-5
clone size: few
D gene: NA
V gene: TRBV20-1
CDR3 DNA: TGCAGTGCTACCAATCAAGAGACCCAGTACTTC
CDR3 protein: CSATNQETQYF

J gene: TRBJ2-7
clone size: few
D gene: NA
V gene: TRBV7-2
CDR3 DNA: TGTGCCAGCAGCTTAGAAGGGACTCTCTACGAGCAGTACTTC
CDR3 protein: CASSLEGTLYEQYF

J gene: TRBJ1-3
clone size: NA
D gene: NA
V gene: TRBV4-1
CDR3 DNA: TGCGCCAGCAGCCAAGATCAAAGGACTGGACGGGACACCATATATTTT
CDR3 protein: CASSQDQRTGRDTIYF

J gene: TRBJ2-2
clone size: NA
D gene: TRBD2
V gene: TRBV28
CDR3 DNA: TGTGCCAGCAGTCTAAATAGCGGGGGTAATACCGGGGAGCTGTTTTTT
CDR3 protein: CASSLNSGGNTGELFF

J gene: TRBJ2-7
clone size: NA
D gene: TRBD2
V gene: TRBV9
CDR3 DNA: TGTGCCAGCAGCCAAGCCCCTGCTAGCGGGTACGAGCAGTACTTC
CDR3 protein: CASSQAPASGYEQYF

J gene: TRBJ1-1
clone size: few
D gene: TRBD1
V gene: TRBV14
CDR3 DNA: TGTGCCAGCAGCCTACTCACTCGGGACAGGGACACTGAAGCTTTCTTT
CDR3 protein: CASSLLTRDRDTEAFF

J gene: TRBJ2-3
clone size: few
D gene: NA
V gene: TRBV10-3
CDR3 DNA: TGTGCCATCAGTGGGAATAGGATCACAGATACGCAGTATTTT
CDR3 protein: CAISGNRITDTQYF

J gene: TRBJ1-1
clone size: few
D gene: NA
V gene: TRBV6-2/TRBV6-3
CDR3 DNA: TGTGCCAGCAGTTGGATCGGTCCCACGAACACTGAAGCTTTCTTT
CDR3 protein: CASSWIGPTNTEAFF

J gene: TRBJ1-6
clone size: NA
D gene: NA
V gene: TRBV4-3
CDR3 DNA: TGCGCCAGCAGCCAAGAGGGTGACGGAAATAATTCACCCCTCCACTTT
CDR3 protein: CASSQEGDGNNSPLHF

J gene: TRBJ1-2
clone size: few
D gene: NA
V gene: TRBV7-8
CDR3 DNA: TGTGCCAGCAGCTTAGCTATATGGGGGTCTGGTGGCTACACCTTC
CDR3 protein: CASSLAIWGSGGYTF

J gene: TRBJ1-5
clone size: NA
D gene: NA
V gene: TRBV24-1
CDR3 DNA: TGTGCCACCGCCTCGGGGGATTGGGGCAATCAGCCCCAGCATTTT
CDR3 protein: CATASGDWGNQPQHF

J gene: TRBJ2-1
clone size: few
D gene: NA
V gene: TRBV20-1
CDR3 DNA: TGCAGTGCCAGGGATGGCTCGGGGGCCGACAATGAGCAGTTCTTC
CDR3 protein: CSARDGSGADNEQFF

J gene: TRBJ2-7
clone size: few
D gene: NA
V gene: TRBV5-1
CDR3 DNA: TGCGCCAGCAGCGGGGGGATCGGCTCCTACGAGCAGTACTTC
CDR3 protein: CASSGGIGSYEQYF

J gene: TRBJ1-1
clone size: NA
D gene: TRBD1
V gene: TRBV7-9
CDR3 DNA: TGTGCCAGCAGTTCTACAGGGGGCAGGGGGATTGAAGCTTTCTTT
CDR3 protein: CASSSTGGRGIEAFF

J gene: TRBJ2-7
clone size: few
D gene: NA
V gene: TRBV4-2
CDR3 DNA: TGTGCCAGCAGCCAAATGGGTCCTAGCTCCTACGAGCAGTACTTC
CDR3 protein: CASSQMGPSSYEQYF

J gene: TRBJ2-1
clone size: NA
D gene: TRBD2
V gene: TRBV7-3
CDR3 DNA: TGTGCCAGCAGCTTAATGCAGCGGGGGGCGGGGAATGAGCAGTTCTTC
CDR3 protein: CASSLMQRGAGNEQFF

J gene: TRBJ2-2
clone size: NA
D gene: NA
V gene: TRBV5-6
CDR3 DNA: TGTGCCAGCAGATCTCTAAAGAATGCGAACACCGGGGAGCTGTTTTTT
CDR3 protein: CASRSLKNANTGELFF

J gene: TRBJ1-1
clone size: NA
D gene: NA
V gene: TRBV5-1
CDR3 DNA: TGCGCCAGCAGCTTGGGGACCTACGGAAACATGAACACTGAAGCTTTCTTT
CDR3 protein: CASSLGTYGNMNTEAFF

J gene: TRBJ2-3
clone size: few
D gene: NA
V gene: TRBV5-1
CDR3 DNA: TGCGCCAGCAGCCCCCGAGCGCCTAGCACAGATACGCAGTATTTT
CDR3 protein: CASSPRAPSTDTQYF

J gene: TRBJ1-5
clone size: few
D gene: TRBD1
V gene: TRBV10-1
CDR3 DNA: TGCGCCAGCAGCCAGGGGGGCCCCTCGAATAGCAATCAGCCCCAGCATTTT
CDR3 protein: CASSQGGPSNSNQPQHF

J gene: TRBJ1-2
clone size: NA
D gene: NA
V gene: TRBV10-3
CDR3 DNA: TGTGCCATCACACAGACAGTTAGCTTCTATGGCTACACCTTC
CDR3 protein: CAITQTVSFYGYTF

J gene: TRBJ1-2
clone size: NA
D gene: NA
V gene: TRBV19
CDR3 DNA: TGTGCCAGTAGCGATCCCTCGACGGGGGCGAATGGCTACACCTTC
CDR3 protein: CASSDPSTGANGYTF

J gene: TRBJ1-5
clone size: NA
D gene: NA
V gene: TRBV4-3
CDR3 DNA: TGCGCCAGCAGCCAAGATCCACAGGGAAGTCAGCCCCAGCATTTT
CDR3 protein: CASSQDPQGSQPQHF

J gene: TRBJ1-4
clone size: few
D gene: TRBD1
V gene: TRBV4-1
CDR3 DNA: TGCGCCAGCAGCCGGACAGGGCCGATTAATGAAAAACTGTTTTTT
CDR3 protein: CASSRTGPINEKLFF

J gene: TRBJ2-2
clone size: few
D gene: NA
V gene: TRBV18
CDR3 DNA: TGTGCCAGCTCAGCCAGGCGAAGCAGGAACACCGGGGAGCTGTTTTTT
CDR3 protein: CASSARRSRNTGELFF

J gene: TRBJ2-7
clone size: NA
D gene: NA
V gene: TRBV2
CDR3 DNA: TGTGCCAGCAGTCCGATTCGACTAGTAAGGGCCTACGAGCAGTACTTC
CDR3 protein: CASSPIRLVRAYEQYF

J gene: TRBJ1-5
clone size: NA
D gene: NA
V gene: TRBV3-1
CDR3 DNA: TGTGCCAGCAGCCAAACAGGGCGAGGGCAGCCCCAGCATTTT
CDR3 protein: CASSQTGRGQPQHF

J gene: TRBJ2-1
clone size: many
D gene: NA
V gene: TRBV7-2
CDR3 DNA: TGTGCCAGCAGGAGGGGTCTAGTCTCCTACAATGAGCAGTTCTTC
CDR3 protein: CASRRGLVSYNEQFF